This section outlines one TCR beta chain sequence together with its context. The antigen is not known. This entry is derived from a study of cytomegalovirus exposure and HLA in healthy donors. Findings and caveats of the study: HLA alleles were associated with 16,000 or so TCR beta sequences in a later analysis at 0.05 false discovery rate. An analysis was carried out at a later point. It showed that HLA-associated TCR beta chains were more clonally expanded than equally common non-associated chains.

This CDR3 contains 15 residues. CDR1 and CDR2 from the germline V gene are GTSNPN and SVGIG (reference sequence). Trimming removed 2 bases from V and 6 bases from J; junction bases left unmatched: 5. The PCR contained 60 Vbeta and 13 Jbeta primers. Clones were sequenced by immunoSEQ multiplex PCR, and TCRdb holds only the in-frame ones, with some missing. The top ten hold around 3.9% of the sample, which has about 140,000 clones, roughly four fifths seen once. Healthy bone marrow donors made up the donor group. The chain links TRBV30 to TRBJ2-2; 11 nucleotides agree with TRBD1. This sequence was found in a man between 35 and 55 years old in good health and CMV-seropositive. The sample consisted of PBMCs. Written as DNA, the CDR3 is TGTGCCTGGAGTCTTGGGACAGGGGGATCCGGGGAGCTGTTTTTT. Protein: CAWSLGTGGSGELFF.